This note documents a single T cell receptor beta chain sequence. This CDR3 region has 13 residues. V was pared by 2 bases and J by 7 bases, with 13 bases between. CDR1 is SGDLS and CDR2 is YYNGEE in the germline V gene. Produced via immunoSEQ multiplex PCR; TCRdb's table is partial and in-frame only. Of approximately 150,000 clones in the sample, roughly 87% were seen once. These data come from a study of cytomegalovirus exposure and HLA in healthy donors. The sequence came from a man aged 18 to 30 in good health and CMV-seropositive. Input material: PBMCs. The chain carries TRBV9 and TRBJ2-7, with no clear D. CDR3 DNA sequence: TGTGCCAGCAGCGTTGAACAAACCGGGGAGCAGTACTTC. This codes for CASSVEQTGEQYF.